This T cell receptor (beta chain) was captured in a study of shared clonotypes between healthy human individuals. Genomic DNA of each subset was evenly split across several immunoSEQ plates. Sequencing was performed with immunoSEQ multiplex PCR; in TCRdb, only in-frame clones are kept and a portion is missing. Of about half a million clones in the sample, approximately 78% were seen once. J was trimmed by 0 bases and V by 5 bases; bases with no gene match: 8. The CDR3 loop spans 18 amino acids. Germline V gene sequence: CDR1 SGHTA, CDR2 FQGTGA. This clonotype was obtained from a woman aged 40 to 49 in good health. Some clones in this sample may be carry-over from other donors' samples. The specimen sequenced was PBMCs. This chain links TRBV7-3 with TRBJ2-2, with 11 bases matching TRBD2. The CDR3 bases are TGTGCCAGCAGCCTAGCGGGAGGCATTAGCGCGAACACCGGGGAGCTGTTTTTT. Its protein is CASSLAGGISANTGELFF. The complete variable domain, with remaining parts taken from reference TRBV7-3 and TRBJ2-2, reads GAGVSQTPSNKVTEKGKYVELRCDPISGHTALYWYRQSLGQGPEFLIYFQGTGAADDSGLPNDRFFAVRPEGSVSTLKIQRTERGDSAVYLCASSLAGGISANTGELFFGEGSRLTVL.